A selection of T cell receptor beta chains follows, all from one sample in a study of CD8 T cells in ankylosing spondylitis. Using its own MiXCR run on the 5' RACE reads, TCRdb lists one record per CDR3 protein. The table shows some 330,000 distinct CDR3 sequences, with less than 9.5% occurring only once. Sequenced input: blood, either unsorted or a sorted T cell fraction (not recorded which). The receptor source for this set is a male donor with ankylosing spondylitis. Each CDR3 is given without its conserved first and last residue. Fields, in order: V gene, clone size, CDR3 length, J gene, CDR3 protein. The listing skips clone size in some rows; elsewhere it reads once, few, many or a size class.

TRBV20-1	many	12	TRBJ1-5	SASRGDSNQPQH
TRBV29-1	many	11	TRBJ2-7	SAQRTGSGEQY
TRBV27	few	11	TRBJ1-4	ASSGRDNEKLF
TRBV6-6	NA	10	TRBJ2-5	ASSWGGETQY
TRBV7-9	many	13	TRBJ2-7	ASSLSAGGAYEQY
TRBV5-1	NA	13	TRBJ2-5	ASSLEGQGQETQY
TRBV29-1	few	13	TRBJ2-3	SVEQEAGGGDTQY
TRBV5-1	many	11	TRBJ2-1	ASSWDQRNEQF
TRBV20-1	many	12	TRBJ1-1	SARDSGGLDEAF
TRBV12-3/TRBV12-4	few	11	TRBJ2-7	ASSRDRGHEQY
TRBV5-5	NA	16	TRBJ2-1	ASSVGLRLRPSYNEQF
TRBV20-1	few	11	TRBJ1-3	SVISSAGNTIY
TRBV18	many	10	TRBJ2-2	ASSPGDGELF
TRBV5-1	many	10	TRBJ1-1	ASSLWEGEAF
TRBV21-1	NA	11	TRBJ1-5	ASWENIGQPQH
TRBV6-1	NA	13	TRBJ2-1	ASRDTRDRYNEQF
TRBV20-1	NA	13	TRBJ2-3	SASVRGTLGDTQY
TRBV7-6	few	16	TRBJ2-1	ASSLDPGTSGTYNEQF
TRBV24-1	few	10	TRBJ2-2	ATIANTGELF
TRBV7-9	few	12	TRBJ1-1	ASSFNRVRTEAF
TRBV25-1	many	13	TRBJ2-5	ASSDVRTGQETQY
TRBV18	NA	12	TRBJ2-3	ASSPAGTGNTQY
TRBV12-3/TRBV12-4	many	13	TRBJ1-1	ASSFGRIMNTEAF
TRBV5-1	NA	12	TRBJ2-7	ASSFLGSSYEQY
TRBV20-1	NA	15	TRBJ2-3	SARGLAGARLTDTQY
TRBV14	many	13	TRBJ2-3	ASSARRNTEDTQY
TRBV7-9	few	11	TRBJ2-7	ASGSSGSYEQY
TRBV3-1	few	13	TRBJ1-2	ASSQDRQGIYGYT
TRBV7-3	NA	14	TRBJ1-1	ASSPTPGQVNTEAF
TRBV29-1	NA	16	TRBJ2-1	SVAGSGTSGSPYNEQF
TRBV7-3	many	12	TRBJ2-3	ASSSLAGADTQY
TRBV14	few	14	TRBJ2-3	ASSPPAREWTDTQY
TRBV4-1	many	10	TRBJ2-1	ASSHGDNEQF
TRBV2	many	11	TRBJ2-7	ASSVLQGYEQY
TRBV27	NA	13	TRBJ1-6	ASSFYAGVDSPLH
TRBV3-1	few	14	TRBJ2-3	ASSQRSGSLTDTQY
TRBV20-1	few	15	TRBJ2-6	SARGREPTSGANVLT
TRBV12-3/TRBV12-4	NA	13	TRBJ2-1	ASRPGLAGVGEQF
TRBV29-1	many	11	TRBJ2-3	SAGQLITDTQY
TRBV28	many	13	TRBJ2-2	ASKKPAFSTGELF
TRBV6-1	few	13	TRBJ2-1	ASRFRDKEYNEQF
TRBV3-1	NA	15	TRBJ2-2	ASKASGRADGYGELF